This T cell receptor (beta chain) derives from a study of monozygotic twins with inflammatory bowel disease. Germline V gene lookup returns CDR1 SGHVS and CDR2 FQNEAQ. There are 16 residues in the CDR3. From its re-call of the 5' RACE reads, TCRdb lists each CDR3 protein once, without DNA. Listed are approximately 390,000 distinct CDR3 sequences; approximately 2.3% falls within the top ten. The genes are TRBV7-8 and TRBJ2-1. The receptor was isolated from a human donor with ulcerative colitis or Crohn's disease, or a healthy co-twin of an affected twin (not recorded which). The sequenced sample consisted of blood. The CDR3: CASSLYQDASYNEQFF.